This T cell receptor (beta chain) is drawn from a study of T cell responses to AZD1222 COVID-19 vaccine. Overall study results and limits: Reportedly, nearly half of unique spike TCRs recognized epitopes outside B.1.351/B.1.1.7 mutations. Repertoire samples came only from after the peak T cell response. Most donors were white British and more were female, and clonal diversity was possibly underestimated. At baseline, seropositivity was found in only a handful of AZD1222 recipients.

V lost 8 bases and J lost 5, with 11 bases in between. CDR1 and CDR2 (germline): KGHDR, SFDVKD. This CDR3 spans 12 amino acids. Assay: immunoSEQ multiplex PCR; the TCRdb copy retains only in-frame clones and omits some. The sample yields some 200,000 clones, just over 90% seen once. Remarks on this clone: The target antigen is unknown.

This sequence joins TRBV24-1 and TRBJ1-1, with D possibly being TRBD1 (6 bases). This clonotype was sampled from an adult in good health. The specimen comprised peripheral blood, sampled on day 0 of AZD1222 vaccination. DNA for the CDR3: TGTGCCACCACCGTCAGGGGAACTGAAGCTTTCTTT. This encodes CATTVRGTEAFF.